This T cell receptor (beta chain) derives from a study of siplizumab effects on memory and regulatory T cells (dated by TCRdb to the late 2010s). Context from the whole study: The study looked at the effect of siplizumab, an anti-CD2 antibody, on alloreactive T-cell subsets in allogeneic mixed lymphocyte reactions made from human PBMCs. Overall study results and their limits: Siplizumab significantly reduced the cumulative frequency of alloreactive sequences traceable to unstimulated CD4+ memory T cells. Roughly 80-97% of proliferating CD4+ or CD8+ clones could not be assigned a naive or memory phenotype. Compared with memory T cells, unstimulated naive T cells appeared more diverse, and naive cells seemed to make a substantial contribution to the alloresponse. Of the alloreactive CD4+ clones that could be mapped, the Treg-derived share averaged about 63% with siplizumab compared with around 27% in control reactions. Sequences below about 10^-5 frequency were poorly captured, so only a minor fraction of alloreactive clones could be mapped to unstimulated subsets. No functional confirmation was obtained for the suppressive function of proliferating Tregs from siplizumab cultures.

For this clone: Its recognized antigen is unknown. Nothing much larger sits one base from this clone, and base qualities are not available.

TCRbeta CDR3 sequencing was performed on sorted unstimulated T cells and on proliferating T cells recovered from mixed lymphocyte reactions. Fresh whole blood from fewer than 11 HLA-typed healthy donors was used to isolate PBMCs. The library was prepared using the immunoSEQ multiplex PCR assay. Some 100,000 TCR templates per sample were assayed by the deep sequencing platform. Genomic DNA extracted from sorted T cells was used for TCRbeta CDR3 sequencing. As for how the authors treated the data: The R programming language was used for clonal analysis of the TCRbeta CDR3 data. Comparing unstimulated samples against CFSE-low samples taken after the reaction was how alloreactive CD4+ and CD8+ clones were defined. Alloreactive CD4+ clones were assigned to regulatory or non-regulatory origin by matching sequences to sorted unstimulated Treg and non-Treg repertoires. In TCRdb, the immuneACCESS table is reduced to in-frame sequences with V and J assigned. These tables do not hold every clone; where another copy was compared, an unresolved V gene accounts for under half, and the others remain unexplained. V, J and clone size were drawn from that table, and D and trimming were deduced from the DNA. This sample gives about 80,000 clones in total; just under 95% of them show up just once. The ten top clones hold under 20% of the sample.

CDR1 SGDLS and CDR2 YYNGEE are derived from the germline V gene. The CDR3 has 14 amino acids, counting the end cysteine and phenylalanine. Only CDR3 DNA remains: 42 bases, in frame from the first base. V gives up 0 bases and J gives up 2 bases, and the segment between their germline ends measures 8 bases. The sequenced sample was CD8+ T cells sorted from blood. The rearranged chain carries TRBV9 and TRBJ2-5, with no confident D gene call. The clonotype was recovered from a human donor in good health. CDR3 reads: CASSVGMIQETQYF. The nucleotide sequence reads as follows: TGTGCCAGCAGCGTAGGTATGATACAAGAGACCCAGTACTTC.